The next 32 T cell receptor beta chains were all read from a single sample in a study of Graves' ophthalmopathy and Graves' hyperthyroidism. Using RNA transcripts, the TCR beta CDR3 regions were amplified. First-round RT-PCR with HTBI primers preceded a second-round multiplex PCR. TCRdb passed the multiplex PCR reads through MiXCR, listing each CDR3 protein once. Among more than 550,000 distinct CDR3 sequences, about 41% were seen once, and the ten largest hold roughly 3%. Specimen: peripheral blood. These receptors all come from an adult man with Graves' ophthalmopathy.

CDR3 sequence: CSARDRETTGELFF. The CDR3 nucleotides are TGCAGTGCTAGGGACCGGGAGACCACCGGGGAGCTGTTTTTT. The chain is built from TRBV20-1 and TRBJ2-2; D possibly corresponds to TRBD2 (6 bases). CDR1 DFQATT and CDR2 SNEGSKA come from the germline V gene (reference sequence). V was pared by 3 bases and J by 4 bases, with 12 bases between. There are 14 residues in the CDR3.

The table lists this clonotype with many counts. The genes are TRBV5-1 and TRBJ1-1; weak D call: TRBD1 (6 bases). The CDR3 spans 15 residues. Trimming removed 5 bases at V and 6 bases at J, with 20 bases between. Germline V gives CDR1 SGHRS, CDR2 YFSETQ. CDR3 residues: CASSPWGADSAEAFF. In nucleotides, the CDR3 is TGCGCCAGCAGTCCATGGGGGGCGGATTCGGCTGAAGCTTTCTTT.

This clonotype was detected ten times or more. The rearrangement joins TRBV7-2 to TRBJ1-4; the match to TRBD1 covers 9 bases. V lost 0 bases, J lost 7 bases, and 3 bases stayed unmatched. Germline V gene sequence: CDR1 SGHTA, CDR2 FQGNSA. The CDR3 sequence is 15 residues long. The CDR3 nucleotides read TGTGCCAGCAGCTTAGCTCGACAGGGGGGTGAAAAACTGTTTTTT. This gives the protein CASSLARQGGEKLFF.

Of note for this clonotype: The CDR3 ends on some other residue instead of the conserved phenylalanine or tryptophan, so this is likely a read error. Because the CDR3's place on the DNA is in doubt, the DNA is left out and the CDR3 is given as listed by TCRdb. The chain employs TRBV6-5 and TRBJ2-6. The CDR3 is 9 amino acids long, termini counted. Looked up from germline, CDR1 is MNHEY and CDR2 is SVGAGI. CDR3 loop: CASSYSRAS.

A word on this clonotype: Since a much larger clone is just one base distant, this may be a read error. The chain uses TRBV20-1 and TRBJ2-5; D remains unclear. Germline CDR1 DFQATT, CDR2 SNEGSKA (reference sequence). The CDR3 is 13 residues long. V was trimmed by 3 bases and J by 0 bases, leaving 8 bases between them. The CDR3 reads CSASGQDQETQYF. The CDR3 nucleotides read TGCAGTGCTAGTGGCCAAGACCAAGAGACCCAGTACTTC.

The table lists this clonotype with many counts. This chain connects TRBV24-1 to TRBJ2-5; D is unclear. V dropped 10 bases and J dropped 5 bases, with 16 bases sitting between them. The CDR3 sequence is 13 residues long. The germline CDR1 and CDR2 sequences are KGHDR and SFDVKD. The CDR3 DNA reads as TGTGCCACACAGAAAGTGGTCGGGGAGACCCAGTACTTC. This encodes CATQKVVGETQYF.

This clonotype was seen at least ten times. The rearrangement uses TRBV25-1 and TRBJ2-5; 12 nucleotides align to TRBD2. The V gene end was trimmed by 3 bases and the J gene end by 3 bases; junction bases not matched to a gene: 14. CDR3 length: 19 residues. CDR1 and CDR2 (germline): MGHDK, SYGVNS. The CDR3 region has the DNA TGTGCCAGCAGTGATGAACCACTAGCGGGAGGTAGGAGGGAAGAGACCCAGTACTTC. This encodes CASSDEPLAGGRREETQYF.

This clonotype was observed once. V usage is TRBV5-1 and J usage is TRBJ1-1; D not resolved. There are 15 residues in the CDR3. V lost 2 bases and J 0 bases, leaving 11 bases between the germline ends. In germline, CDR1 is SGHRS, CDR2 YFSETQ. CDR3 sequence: CASSFTGEMNTEAFF. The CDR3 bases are TGCGCCAGCAGCTTTACCGGGGAAATGAACACTGAAGCTTTCTTT.

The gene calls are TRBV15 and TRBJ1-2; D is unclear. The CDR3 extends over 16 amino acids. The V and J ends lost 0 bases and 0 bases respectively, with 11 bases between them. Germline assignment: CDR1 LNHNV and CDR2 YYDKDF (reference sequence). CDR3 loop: CATSRDIGPSNYGYTF. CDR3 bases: TGTGCCACCAGCAGAGATATAGGGCCCTCTAACTATGGCTACACCTTC.

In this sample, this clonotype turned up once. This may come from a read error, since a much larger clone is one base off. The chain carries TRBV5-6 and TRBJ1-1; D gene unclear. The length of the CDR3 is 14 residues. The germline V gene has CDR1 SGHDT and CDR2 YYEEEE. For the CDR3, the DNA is TGTGCCAGCAACTTGGCAGTGACTGGACCTGAAGCTTTCTTT. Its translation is CASNLAVTGPEAFF.

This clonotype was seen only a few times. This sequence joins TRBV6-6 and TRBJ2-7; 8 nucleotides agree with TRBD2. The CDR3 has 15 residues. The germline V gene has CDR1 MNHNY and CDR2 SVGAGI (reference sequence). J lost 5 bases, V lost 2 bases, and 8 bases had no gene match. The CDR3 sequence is CASSYGLAGADEQYF. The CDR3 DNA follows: TGTGCCAGCAGTTACGGTCTAGCGGGTGCAGACGAGCAGTACTTC.

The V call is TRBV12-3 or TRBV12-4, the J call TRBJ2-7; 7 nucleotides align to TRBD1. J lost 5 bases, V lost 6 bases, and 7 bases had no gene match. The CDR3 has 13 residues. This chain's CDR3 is CASSIGDSDEQYF. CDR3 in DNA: TGTGCCAGCAGCATAGGGGACAGCGACGAGCAGTACTTC.

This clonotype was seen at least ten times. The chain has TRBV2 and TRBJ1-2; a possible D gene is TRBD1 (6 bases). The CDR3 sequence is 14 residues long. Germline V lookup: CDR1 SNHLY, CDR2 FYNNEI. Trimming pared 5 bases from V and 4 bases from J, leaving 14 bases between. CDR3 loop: CASSFDRNFYGYTF. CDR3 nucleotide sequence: TGTGCCAGCAGTTTTGACAGGAACTTCTATGGCTACACCTTC.

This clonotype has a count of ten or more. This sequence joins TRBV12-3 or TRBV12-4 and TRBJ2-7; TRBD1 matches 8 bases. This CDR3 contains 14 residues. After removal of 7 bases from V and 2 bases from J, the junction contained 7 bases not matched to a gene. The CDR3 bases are TGTGCCAGCACATTGGGGACAGGCCCCTACGAGCAGTACTTC. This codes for CASTLGTGPYEQYF.

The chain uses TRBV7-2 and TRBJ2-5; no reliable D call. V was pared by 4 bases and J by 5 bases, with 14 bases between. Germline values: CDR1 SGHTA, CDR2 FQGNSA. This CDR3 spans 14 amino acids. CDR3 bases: TGTGCCAGCAGCTCGGTCGGGCCCGGGGAGACCCAGTACTTC. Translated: CASSSVGPGETQYF. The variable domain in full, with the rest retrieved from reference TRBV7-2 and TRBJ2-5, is GAGVSQSPSNKVTEKGKDVELRCDPISGHTALYWYRQSLGQGLEFLIYFQGNSAPDKSGLPSDRFSAERTGGSVSTLTIQRTQQEDSAVYLCASSSVGPGETQYFGPGTRLLVL.

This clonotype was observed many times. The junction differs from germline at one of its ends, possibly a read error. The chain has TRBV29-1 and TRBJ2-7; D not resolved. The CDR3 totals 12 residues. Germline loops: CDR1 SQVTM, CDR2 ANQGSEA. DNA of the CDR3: TGCAGCGTTGAAATGGTCTCCTACAAGCAGTACTTC. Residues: CSVEMVSYKQYF.

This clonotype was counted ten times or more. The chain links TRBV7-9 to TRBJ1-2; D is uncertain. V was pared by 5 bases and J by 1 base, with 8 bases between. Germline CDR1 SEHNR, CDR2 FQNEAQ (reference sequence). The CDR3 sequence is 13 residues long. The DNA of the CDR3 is TGTGCCAGCAGCGGTCAGGATAACTATGGCTACACCTTC. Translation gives CASSGQDNYGYTF.

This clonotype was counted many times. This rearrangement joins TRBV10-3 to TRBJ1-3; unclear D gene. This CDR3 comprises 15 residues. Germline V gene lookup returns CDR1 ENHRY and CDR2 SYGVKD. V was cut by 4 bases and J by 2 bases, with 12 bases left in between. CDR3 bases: TGTGCCATCAGTGCCGACTTCAGGACTGGAAACACCATATATTTT. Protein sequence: CAISADFRTGNTIYF.

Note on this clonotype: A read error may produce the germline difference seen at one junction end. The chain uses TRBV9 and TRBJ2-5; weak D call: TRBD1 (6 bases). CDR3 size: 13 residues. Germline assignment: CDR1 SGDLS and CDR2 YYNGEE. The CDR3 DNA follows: TGTGCCGGCAGCGTTGCCCCACAGGGGACCCAGTACTTC. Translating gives CAGSVAPQGTQYF. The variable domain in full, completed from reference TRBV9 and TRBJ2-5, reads DSGVTQTPKHLITATGQRVTLRCSPRSGDLSVYWYQQSLDQGLQFLIQYYNGEERAKGNILERFSAQQFPDLHSELNLSSLELGDSALYFCAGSVAPQGTQYFGPGTRLLVL.

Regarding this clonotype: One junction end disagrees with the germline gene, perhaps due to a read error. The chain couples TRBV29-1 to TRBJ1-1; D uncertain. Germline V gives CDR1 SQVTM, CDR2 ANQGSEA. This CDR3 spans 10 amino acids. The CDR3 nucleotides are TGCAGTGTTGAAGAGGCCATGGCTTCCTTT. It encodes CSVEEAMASF.

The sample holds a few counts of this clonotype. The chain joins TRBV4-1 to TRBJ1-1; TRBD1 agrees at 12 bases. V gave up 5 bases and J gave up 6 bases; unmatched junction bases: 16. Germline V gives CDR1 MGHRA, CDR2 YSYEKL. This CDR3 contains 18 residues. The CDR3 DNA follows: TGCGCCAGCAGCGAGGGACAGGGGGCGAGCTTGGTTGAGTCTGAAGCTTTCTTT. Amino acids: CASSEGQGASLVESEAFF.

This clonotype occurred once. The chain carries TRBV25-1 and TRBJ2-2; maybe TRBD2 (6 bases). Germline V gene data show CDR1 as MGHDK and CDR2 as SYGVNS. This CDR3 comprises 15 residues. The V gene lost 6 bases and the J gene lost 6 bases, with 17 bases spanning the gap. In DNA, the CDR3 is TGTGCCAGCAGGCCGGGGGTCGGGGTGGCCGGGGAGCTGTTTTTT. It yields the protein CASRPGVGVAGELFF.

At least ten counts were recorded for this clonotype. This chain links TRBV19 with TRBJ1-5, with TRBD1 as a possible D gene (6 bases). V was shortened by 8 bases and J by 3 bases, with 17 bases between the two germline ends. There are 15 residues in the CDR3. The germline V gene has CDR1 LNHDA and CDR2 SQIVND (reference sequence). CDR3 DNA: TGTGCCAGTGCCGGGACACACGCCCTCAATCAGCCCCAGCATTTT. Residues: CASAGTHALNQPQHF. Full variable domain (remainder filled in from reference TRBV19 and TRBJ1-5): DGGITQSPKYLFRKEGQNVTLSCEQNLNHDAMYWYRQDPGQGLRLIYYSQIVNDFQKGDIAEGYSVSREKKESFPLTVTSAQKNPTAFYLCASAGTHALNQPQHFGDGTRLSIL.

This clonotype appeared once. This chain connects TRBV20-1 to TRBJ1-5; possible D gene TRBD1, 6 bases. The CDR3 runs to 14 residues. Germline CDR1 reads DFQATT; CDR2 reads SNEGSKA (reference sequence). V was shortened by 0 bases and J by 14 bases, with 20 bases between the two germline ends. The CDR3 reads CSAREIGGLTYEHF. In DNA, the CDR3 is TGCAGTGCTAGAGAGATCGGGGGCCTTACGTACGAGCATTTT.

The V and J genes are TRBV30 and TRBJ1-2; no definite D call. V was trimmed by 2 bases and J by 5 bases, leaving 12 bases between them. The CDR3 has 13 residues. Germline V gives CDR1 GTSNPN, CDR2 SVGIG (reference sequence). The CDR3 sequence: CAWSPQADYGYTF. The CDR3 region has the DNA TGTGCCTGGAGTCCCCAGGCTGATTATGGCTACACCTTC. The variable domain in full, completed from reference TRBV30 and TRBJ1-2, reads SQTIHQWPATLVQPVGSPLSLECTVEGTSNPNLYWYRQAAGRGLQLLFYSVGIGQISSEVPQNLSASRPQDRQFILSSKKLLLSDSGFYLCAWSPQADYGYTFGSGTRLTVV.

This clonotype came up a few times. CDR3 nucleotide sequence: TGTGCCAGCAGTTTAAACCTTGACAGGGCGAACACTGAAGCTTTCTTT. It codes for CASSLNLDRANTEAFF. The gene calls are TRBV27 and TRBJ1-1; 7 positions agree with TRBD1. The CDR3 runs to 16 residues. Trimming took 2 bases from V and 1 from J; bases not matched to a gene: 7. Germline CDR1 MNHEY, CDR2 SMNVEV (reference sequence).

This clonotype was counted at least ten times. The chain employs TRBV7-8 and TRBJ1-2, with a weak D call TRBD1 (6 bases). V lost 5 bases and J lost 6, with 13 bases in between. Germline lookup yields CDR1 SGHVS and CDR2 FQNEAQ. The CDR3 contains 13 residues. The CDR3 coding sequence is TGTGCCAGCAGCCCTCAAGGACAGAATGGCTACACCTTC. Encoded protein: CASSPQGQNGYTF.

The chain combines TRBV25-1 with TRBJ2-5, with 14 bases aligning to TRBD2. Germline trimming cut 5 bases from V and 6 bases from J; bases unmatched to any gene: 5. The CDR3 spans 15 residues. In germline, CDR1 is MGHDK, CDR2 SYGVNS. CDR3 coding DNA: TGTGCCAGCAGTATTGGACTAGCGGGGGGACAGACCCAGTACTTC. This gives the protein CASSIGLAGGQTQYF.

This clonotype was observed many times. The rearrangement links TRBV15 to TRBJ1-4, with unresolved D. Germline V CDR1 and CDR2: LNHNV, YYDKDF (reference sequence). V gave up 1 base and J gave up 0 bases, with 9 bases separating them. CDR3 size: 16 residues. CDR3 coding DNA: TGTGCCACCAGCAGAGCCAGGATCGCAACTAATGAAAAACTGTTTTTT. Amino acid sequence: CATSRARIATNEKLFF.

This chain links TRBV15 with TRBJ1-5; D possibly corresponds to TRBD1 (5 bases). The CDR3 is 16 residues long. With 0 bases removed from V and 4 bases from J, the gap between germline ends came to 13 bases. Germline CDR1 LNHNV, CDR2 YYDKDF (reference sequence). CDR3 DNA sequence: TGTGCCACCAGCAGAGATGGTGCAGGGTTTAATCAGCCCCAGCATTTT. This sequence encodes CATSRDGAGFNQPQHF.

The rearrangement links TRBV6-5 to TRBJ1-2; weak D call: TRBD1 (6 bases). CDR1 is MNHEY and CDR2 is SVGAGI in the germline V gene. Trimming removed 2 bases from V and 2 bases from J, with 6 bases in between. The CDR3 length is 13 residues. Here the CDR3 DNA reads TGTGCCAGCAGTTACGACAGGAACTATGGCTACACCTTC. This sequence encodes CASSYDRNYGYTF.

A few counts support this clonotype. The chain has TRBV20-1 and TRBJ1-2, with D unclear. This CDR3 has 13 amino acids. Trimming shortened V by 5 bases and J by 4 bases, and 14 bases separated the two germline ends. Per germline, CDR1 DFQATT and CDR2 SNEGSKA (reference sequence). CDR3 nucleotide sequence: TGCAGTGCTGACGGGGATTCGGTCTATGGCTACACCTTC. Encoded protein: CSADGDSVYGYTF.